Presented here are 31 T cell receptor beta chains from one specimen sequenced in a study of Ad26.COV2.S vaccination and SARS-CoV-2 variants. Libraries were prepared by immunoSEQ multiplex PCR; TCRdb keeps only in-frame clonotypes and omits some of them. The data hold about 680,000 clones, with approximately 88% observed a single time. Treatment specified: some 19 received Ad26.COV2.S at low or high dose, single or two shots; about 5 received placebo; per-sample allocation not given. Day 63 after the first vaccine or placebo injection was the time point for sampling. Material: peripheral blood, obtained in a trial of Ad26.COV2.S vaccine versus placebo. Every receptor here comes from a person between 18 and 65 years old who received the Ad26.COV2.S COVID-19 vaccine or a placebo.

This chain links TRBV10-3 with TRBJ1-1; D remains ambiguous. Trimming took off 8 bases at V and 1 base at J, with 11 bases between the two ends. This CDR3 has 13 residues. The germline V gene has CDR1 ENHRY and CDR2 SYGVKD. The CDR3 loop reads CAIHGSTNTEAFF. The CDR3, as DNA: TGTGCCATCCACGGCTCGACGAACACTGAAGCTTTCTTT.

The chain uses TRBV5-1 and TRBJ1-2, with D uncertain. CDR1 and CDR2 (germline): SGHRS, YFSETQ. Trimming took 4 bases from V and 7 from J, leaving 11 bases between them. The CDR3 consists of 12 residues. In nucleotides, the CDR3 is TGCGCCAGCAGCGTCGGGTTTTCTGGCTACACCTTC. Its translation is CASSVGFSGYTF.

CDR3: CASSVEVAGIGGYTF. The CDR3 DNA reads TGTGCCAGCAGCGTAGAGGTCGCGGGAATCGGTGGCTACACCTTC. The chain recombines TRBV9 with TRBJ1-2; D ambiguous. From germline, CDR1 is SGDLS and CDR2 YYNGEE. V was cut by 0 bases and J by 7 bases, with 16 bases left in between. The CDR3 is made up of 15 amino acids.

The rearrangement joins TRBV2 to TRBJ1-2, with D possibly matching TRBD1 (5 bases). Deletions cut 3 bases from V and 7 bases from J, with 12 bases between. This CDR3 spans 13 amino acids. The germline gives CDR1 SNHLY, CDR2 FYNNEI. The CDR3 DNA sequence: TGTGCCAGCAGTGAGGGGGAGGTTCGTGGCTACACCTTC. Translating gives CASSEGEVRGYTF.

The rearrangement joins TRBV5-4 to TRBJ1-2; TRBD1 might be the D (6 bases). Trimming stripped 4 bases from V and 4 bases from J, with 14 bases between. The CDR3 contains 14 residues. Germline V gene lookup returns CDR1 SGHNT and CDR2 YYREEE (reference sequence). CDR3 amino acids: CASSTPTGTYGYTF. The DNA for the CDR3 is TGTGCCAGCAGCACCCCCACAGGGACCTATGGCTACACCTTC.

CDR3 bases: TGTGCCTGGAGTTCTATTATGGGACAGCTCGCTGGGGCCAACGTCCTGACTTTC. Protein: CAWSSIMGQLAGANVLTF. V is TRBV30 and J is TRBJ2-6; 7 positions agree with TRBD1. This CDR3 spans 18 amino acids. V was pared by 2 bases and J by 2 bases, with 12 bases of the junction left unmatched. Germline values: CDR1 GTSNPN, CDR2 SVGIG (reference sequence). The full variable domain, in which reference TRBV30 and TRBJ2-6 provide the parts outside the CDR3, is SQTIHQWPATLVQPVGSPLSLECTVEGTSNPNLYWYRQAAGRGLQLLFYSVGIGQISSEVPQNLSASRPQDRQFILSSKKLLLSDSGFYLCAWSSIMGQLAGANVLTFGAGSRLTVL.

The rearrangement joins TRBV11-2 to TRBJ2-1; D uncertain. The CDR3 loop spans 14 amino acids. V was clipped by 1 base and J by 6 bases, with 10 bases between them. Germline CDR1 SGHAT, CDR2 FQNNGV. CDR3 amino acids: CASSLGPNSNEQFF. Written as DNA, the CDR3 is TGTGCCAGCAGCTTAGGGCCAAATTCCAATGAGCAGTTCTTC.

V usage is TRBV12-3 or TRBV12-4 and J usage is TRBJ1-2, with D uncertain. The CDR3 is made up of 11 amino acids. V lost 8 bases and J lost 2, with 6 bases in between. The CDR3 is CASLGNYGYTF. The CDR3 nucleotides are TGTGCCAGCCTAGGGAACTATGGCTACACCTTC.

V usage is TRBV6-5 and J usage is TRBJ1-5; weak D call: TRBD1 (5 bases). This CDR3 spans 15 amino acids. The V end lost 0 bases, the J end lost 7 bases, and 13 bases lay between the germline ends. From germline, CDR1 is MNHEY and CDR2 SVGAGI. The CDR3 reads CASSYSGTSGQPQHF. The CDR3 DNA reads as TGTGCCAGCAGTTACTCGGGGACTTCAGGCCAGCCCCAGCATTTT.

V usage is TRBV5-4 and J usage is TRBJ1-5, with a tentative D call TRBD1 (5 bases). Germline V gene lookup returns CDR1 SGHNT and CDR2 YYREEE (reference sequence). The CDR3 extends over 14 amino acids. V lost 4 bases, J lost 2 bases, and 10 bases lay in between. CDR3 amino acids: CASSTGGGNQPQHF. CDR3 in DNA: TGTGCCAGCAGCACGGGAGGGGGCAATCAGCCCCAGCATTTT.

The chain couples TRBV7-9 to TRBJ2-2; D is undetermined. The V end was cut by 1 base, the J end by 1 base, with 10 bases between. Germline-derived CDR1 and CDR2 are SEHNR and FQNEAQ (reference sequence). The CDR3 has 16 residues. Written as DNA, the CDR3 is TGTGCCAGCAGCTTAGTGGTGGCAGTGAACACCGGGGAGCTGTTTTTT. Its translation is CASSLVVAVNTGELFF.

The chain's CDR3 is CASSFELANTGELFF. The CDR3 DNA follows: TGTGCCAGCAGCTTCGAACTAGCGAACACCGGGGAGCTGTTTTTT. The rearrangement links TRBV11-2 to TRBJ2-2; TRBD2 might be the D (5 bases). V gave up 3 bases and J gave up 0 bases, with 8 bases separating them. In germline, CDR1 is SGHAT, CDR2 FQNNGV. The CDR3 extends over 15 amino acids. Full variable domain (outside the CDR3, taken from reference TRBV11-2 and TRBJ2-2): EAGVAQSPRYKIIEKRQSVAFWCNPISGHATLYWYQQILGQGPKLLIQFQNNGVVDDSQLPKDRFSAERLKGVDSTLKIQPAKLEDSAVYLCASSFELANTGELFFGEGSRLTVL.

With respect to this clone: The sample carries other DNA sequences with the same CDR3. The CDR3 protein is CASSLRENTEAFF. The CDR3, as DNA: TGTGCCAGCAGTTTAAGGGAGAACACTGAAGCTTTCTTT. The gene calls are TRBV12-3 or TRBV12-4 and TRBJ1-1; no definite D call. The germline V and J ends were trimmed by 2 bases and 1 base, with 5 bases remaining between them. The CDR3 is 13 amino acids.

CDR3 nucleotides: TGCGCCAGCAGCGACGATAGCGGGAGCTACAATGAGCAGTTCTTC. This translates into CASSDDSGSYNEQFF. This chain joins TRBV5-1 and TRBJ2-1; 9 positions match TRBD2. The CDR3 consists of 15 residues. CDR1 SGHRS and CDR2 YFSETQ come from the germline V gene. Unmatched junction bases numbered 5, after V lost 4 bases and J lost 3 bases.

V and J are TRBV4-3 and TRBJ2-7; the match to TRBD2 covers 7 bases. Germline V lookup: CDR1 LGHNA, CDR2 YSLEER. CDR3 length: 13 residues. V lost 6 bases and J lost 5; bases outside the gene matches: 7. The DNA of the CDR3 is TGCGCCAGCAGTCCCGGGGGGAGGGACGAGCAGTACTTC. Its translation: CASSPGGRDEQYF.

The chain joins TRBV6-6 to TRBJ1-6; 9 positions match TRBD1. Germline CDR1 reads MNHNY; CDR2 reads SVGAGI (reference sequence). Losses at the gene ends were 8 bases for V and 7 bases for J; bases not matched to a gene: 0. The CDR3 sequence is 12 residues long. The CDR3 DNA reads as TGTGCCAGCGGACAGGGGAATTCACCCCTCCACTTT. It is translated as CASGQGNSPLHF.

The rearrangement uses TRBV5-4 and TRBJ1-5; TRBD1 matches 7 bases. This CDR3 comprises 14 residues. Germline assignment: CDR1 SGHNT and CDR2 YYREEE (reference sequence). With V trimmed by 4 bases and J by 7 bases, 8 bases remained unmatched. The CDR3 nucleotides read TGTGCCAGCAGCCCTGACCAGGGGGGCCAGCCCCAGCATTTT. It encodes CASSPDQGGQPQHF.

This clone occurred once. At the DNA level, this CDR3 is encoded by other sequences in the same sample as well. V is TRBV24-1 and J is TRBJ2-5, with 11 bases aligning to TRBD2. The V segment lost 2 bases and the J segment 4 bases; nucleotides outside the gene matches: 5. The germline V gene has CDR1 KGHDR and CDR2 SFDVKD. The CDR3 length is 16 residues. CDR3 sequence: CATSDSTSGSGETQYF. CDR3 sequence (DNA): TGTGCCACCAGTGATTCCACTAGCGGGAGTGGAGAGACCCAGTACTTC.

V gene TRBV4-2 combines with J gene TRBJ2-6; TRBD1 matches at 8 bases. There are 18 residues in the CDR3. CDR1 and CDR2 from the germline V gene are LGHNA and YNFKEQ. With V trimmed by 4 bases and J by 4 bases, 12 bases remained unmatched. The DNA of the CDR3 is TGTGCCAGCAGCCCCGTCGGAGCAGGGGGCTCCGGGGCCAACGTCCTGACTTTC. It is translated as CASSPVGAGGSGANVLTF.

This sequence joins TRBV9 and TRBJ2-7; tentatively, D is TRBD1 (6 bases). The CDR3 runs to 14 residues. The V gene's germline CDR1 is SGDLS and CDR2 YYNGEE. Trimming took 3 bases from V and 7 from J, leaving 17 bases between them. Here the CDR3 DNA reads TGTGCCAGCAGCGCCCACCCAGGGGCAGGGGAGCAGTACTTC. It translates to CASSAHPGAGEQYF.

The rearrangement links TRBV6-5 to TRBJ1-4; no definite D call. From germline, CDR1 is MNHEY and CDR2 SVGAGI. V lost 4 bases to trimming and J lost 6 bases, with 12 bases between them. The CDR3 is 14 amino acids. The DNA for the CDR3 is TGTGCCAGCAGTTCGCTGTCCAAGGATGAAAAACTGTTTTTT. Translation: CASSSLSKDEKLFF.

This clone came up once. The CDR3 spells CASSLVPTSGGATDTQYF. In DNA form, the CDR3 reads TGTGCCAGCAGCTTAGTCCCTACTAGCGGGGGGGCAACAGATACGCAGTATTTT. The chain uses TRBV7-2 and TRBJ2-3, with TRBD2 identical over 13 bases. V shed 1 base, J shed 3 bases, and the junction held 7 bases outside the gene matches. Germline V gives CDR1 SGHTA, CDR2 FQGNSA. The length of the CDR3 is 18 residues.

The chain has TRBV27 and TRBJ2-7; D possibly corresponds to TRBD1 (5 bases). The CDR3 extends over 16 amino acids. Germline lookup yields CDR1 MNHEY and CDR2 SMNVEV (reference sequence). V lost 5 bases to trimming and J lost 4 bases, with 21 bases between them. This CDR3 reads CASSRNSWQGWYEQYF. The CDR3 DNA follows: TGTGCCAGCAGTAGAAACTCCTGGCAGGGATGGTACGAGCAGTACTTC.

The gene calls are TRBV27 and TRBJ2-7; 9 positions agree with TRBD2. This CDR3 contains 15 residues. Germline CDR1 is MNHEY and CDR2 is SMNVEV (reference sequence). V shed 2 bases and J 0 bases; nucleotides not matched to a gene: 2. The CDR3 bases are TGTGCCAGCAGTTTAAGCGGGGGGAGCTCCTACGAGCAGTACTTC. Amino acid sequence: CASSLSGGSSYEQYF.

The chain combines TRBV7-8 with TRBJ2-7, with 9 bases lining up with TRBD1. The CDR3 length is 15 residues. Germline CDR1 reads SGHVS; CDR2 reads FQNEAQ. V was clipped by 1 base and J by 3 bases; unmatched bases: 4. The CDR3 loop is CASSLEAGQGYEQYF. The CDR3, as DNA: TGTGCCAGCAGCTTAGAGGCGGGACAGGGCTACGAGCAGTACTTC. The full variable domain, in which reference TRBV7-8 and TRBJ2-7 provide the parts outside the CDR3, is GAGVSQSPRYKVAKRGQDVALRCDPISGHVSLFWYQQALGQGPEFLTYFQNEAQLDKSGLPSDRFFAERPEGSVSTLKIQRTQQEDSAVYLCASSLEAGQGYEQYFGPGTRLTVT.

The rearrangement uses TRBV7-8 and TRBJ1-5; 7 positions agree with TRBD1. The V and J ends lost 3 bases and 4 bases, in that order; junction bases with no gene match: 3. CDR3 length: 14 amino acids. CDR1 and CDR2 (germline): SGHVS, FQNEAQ. The CDR3: CASSLTGRNQPQHF. CDR3 DNA sequence: TGTGCCAGCAGCTTGACAGGGAGGAATCAGCCCCAGCATTTT.

This clone was counted only a few times. The chain employs TRBV30 and TRBJ1-5; the D is unclear. The CDR3 extends over 13 amino acids. Germline-derived CDR1 and CDR2 are GTSNPN and SVGIG (reference sequence). V shed 1 base and J shed 3 bases, with 7 bases lying between them. The CDR3 DNA is TGTGCCTGGAGTGGGGGTGACAATCAGCCCCAGCATTTT. Amino acids: CAWSGGDNQPQHF. Together with reference TRBV30 and TRBJ1-5, the CDR3 gives the full variable domain: SQTIHQWPATLVQPVGSPLSLECTVEGTSNPNLYWYRQAAGRGLQLLFYSVGIGQISSEVPQNLSASRPQDRQFILSSKKLLLSDSGFYLCAWSGGDNQPQHFGDGTRLSIL.

This clone was observed once. The chain has TRBV3-1 (or the pseudogene TRBV3-2) and TRBJ1-2, with D possibly TRBD1 on 5 matching bases. The CDR3 runs 15 residues. Germline V gene data show CDR1 as LGHDT and CDR2 as YNNKEL (reference sequence). Trimming removed 0 bases at V and 4 bases at J, with 12 bases between. CDR3 in DNA: TGTGCCAGCAGCCAAGATGGGAGGGGTACCTATGGCTACACCTTC. Protein: CASSQDGRGTYGYTF.

Only one count was recorded for this clone. The rearrangement uses TRBV25-1 and TRBJ2-7; D is possibly TRBD1 (5 bases). Trimming shortened V by 1 base and J by 2 bases, and 9 bases separated the two germline ends. The CDR3 loop spans 14 amino acids. The V gene's germline CDR1 is MGHDK and CDR2 SYGVNS. CDR3 in amino acids: CASSELTATYEQYF. The CDR3 region has the DNA TGTGCCAGCAGTGAATTGACAGCTACCTACGAGCAGTACTTC.

This chain uses TRBV7-9 with TRBJ2-2, with D tentatively TRBD2 (5 bases). V dropped 5 bases and J dropped 2 bases, with 9 bases sitting between them. The length of the CDR3 is 14 residues. Germline V lookup: CDR1 SEHNR, CDR2 FQNEAQ (reference sequence). The CDR3: CASSPRTNTGELFF. The CDR3 DNA reads as TGTGCCAGCAGCCCCCGGACTAACACCGGGGAGCTGTTTTTT.

As concerns this clone: Lacking the conserved final phenylalanine or tryptophan, this CDR3 likely reflects a read error. The DNA is left out, because the CDR3 cannot be placed on it with certainty; the CDR3 is given as TCRdb lists it. The V and J genes are TRBV14 and TRBJ1-1. Counting both end residues, the CDR3 totals 9 amino acids. Germline V gives CDR1 SGHDN, CDR2 FVKESK. CDR3 sequence reads: CASSQVSLP.